A selection of T cell receptor beta chains follows, all from one sample in a study of blood T cell repertoires in COVID-19. Sequencing used immunoSEQ multiplex PCR; TCRdb keeps in-frame clones, though not all of them. Of roughly 700,000 clones listed, about 87% are singletons. Material for sequencing was peripheral blood. The receptors were sampled from a woman between 18 and 29 years old with acute or convalescent COVID-19. Both conserved end residues are part of each CDR3. The order of the fields is D gene, clone size, V gene, J gene, CDR3 DNA, CDR3 protein. D genes are given only for firm matches. Clone size, where shown, is once, few, many, or a class for clones that have expanded.

d_call: TRBD2
clone_size: .
v_call: TRBV5-4
j_call: TRBJ2-1
cdr3_nt: TGTGCCAGCAGCTTGGGTAGCGGGGGACACAATGAGCAGTTCTTC
cdr3_aa: CASSLGSGGHNEQFF

d_call: TRBD1
clone_size: .
v_call: TRBV5-4
j_call: TRBJ1-2
cdr3_nt: TGTGCCAGCAGCTCTAGCGTCATGGGACAGGCGTATGGCTACACCTTC
cdr3_aa: CASSSSVMGQAYGYTF

d_call: .
clone_size: .
v_call: TRBV5-1
j_call: TRBJ1-2
cdr3_nt: TGCGCCAGCAGCTGGTCCCGGGACACGGTTGGCTATGGCTACACCTTC
cdr3_aa: CASSWSRDTVGYGYTF

d_call: .
clone_size: .
v_call: TRBV14
j_call: TRBJ2-3
cdr3_nt: TGTGCCAGCAGCCAACTGGGGGGAGGCACAGATACGCAGTATTTT
cdr3_aa: CASSQLGGGTDTQYF

d_call: TRBD2
clone_size: .
v_call: TRBV27
j_call: TRBJ2-3
cdr3_nt: TGTGCCAGCAGTAATCTAGCGGGGGGGCCCGTAGATACGCAGTATTTT
cdr3_aa: CASSNLAGGPVDTQYF

d_call: .
clone_size: .
v_call: TRBV27
j_call: TRBJ2-3
cdr3_nt: TGTGCCAGCAGTTTTCTCCGAGATACGCAGTATTTT
cdr3_aa: CASSFLRDTQYF

d_call: .
clone_size: .
v_call: TRBV27
j_call: TRBJ1-5
cdr3_nt: TGTGCCAGCAGTTTATCGTTTCGGGCACTAGCCCAGCATTTT
cdr3_aa: CASSLSFRALAQHF

d_call: .
clone_size: .
v_call: TRBV12-5
j_call: TRBJ1-2
cdr3_nt: TGTGCTAGTGCCCGACCCAGACTCCTCCTAAACTATGGCTACACCTTC
cdr3_aa: CASARPRLLLNYGYTF

d_call: .
clone_size: .
v_call: TRBV12-5
j_call: TRBJ1-5
cdr3_nt: TGTGCTAGTGGCCAGGGTGCTAATCAGCCCCAGCATTTT
cdr3_aa: CASGQGANQPQHF

d_call: .
clone_size: few
v_call: TRBV4-1
j_call: TRBJ1-2
cdr3_nt: TGCGCCAGCAGTTCTACCGGAGGTTCCTATGGCTACACCTTC
cdr3_aa: CASSSTGGSYGYTF

d_call: .
clone_size: .
v_call: TRBV7-2
j_call: TRBJ2-7
cdr3_nt: TGTGCCAGCAGCGTGTCGCGACAGGTTCCCTACGAGCAGTACTTC
cdr3_aa: CASSVSRQVPYEQYF

d_call: .
clone_size: .
v_call: TRBV7-8
j_call: TRBJ1-2
cdr3_nt: TGTGCCAGCAGCTTAGGGGCGGGTGGCGTTGGCTACACCTTC
cdr3_aa: CASSLGAGGVGYTF

d_call: TRBD1
clone_size: .
v_call: TRBV18
j_call: TRBJ1-1
cdr3_nt: TGTGCCAGCTCGGGACAGATGAACACTGAAGCTTTCTTT
cdr3_aa: CASSGQMNTEAFF

d_call: .
clone_size: .
v_call: TRBV6-5
j_call: TRBJ2-7
cdr3_nt: TGTGCCAGCAGACAGAGGGACTTCTCCTACGAGCAGTACTTC
cdr3_aa: CASRQRDFSYEQYF

d_call: .
clone_size: .
v_call: TRBV14
j_call: TRBJ2-3
cdr3_nt: TGTGCCAGCAGCCCGTTGTTAGCAGCCGGCACAGATACGCAGTATTTT
cdr3_aa: CASSPLLAAGTDTQYF

d_call: .
clone_size: once
v_call: TRBV10-3
j_call: TRBJ2-4
cdr3_nt: TGTGCCATCAGTGAGGGGCAGTTCGAAATCGGGGACAAAAACATTCAGTACTTC
cdr3_aa: CAISEGQFEIGDKNIQYF

d_call: .
clone_size: .
v_call: TRBV4-3
j_call: TRBJ1-1
cdr3_nt: TGCGCCAGCAGCCAAGGTCGCGGGTATCGTGGCACTGAAGCTTTCTTT
cdr3_aa: CASSQGRGYRGTEAFF

d_call: .
clone_size: .
v_call: TRBV5-1
j_call: TRBJ1-1
cdr3_nt: TGCGCCAGCAGCCCTGTCGGGGGGGGCACTGAAGCTTTCTTT
cdr3_aa: CASSPVGGGTEAFF

d_call: TRBD2
clone_size: .
v_call: TRBV5-1
j_call: TRBJ2-7
cdr3_nt: TGCGCCAGCAGCCCGGGAACAGCGGGGGACTACGAGCAGTACTTC
cdr3_aa: CASSPGTAGDYEQYF